Shown below are 8 T cell receptor beta chains from a single sample sequenced in a study of preoperative IRX-2 immunotherapy in early breast cancer. Generated by immunoSEQ multiplex PCR, the TCRdb table keeps only in-frame clones and is missing some. The sample gives 34,000 or so clones, around 86% of which show up once; just under 2.5% is in the top ten. Treatment defined: preoperative locoregional IRX-2 cytokine immunotherapy. The sequencing here drew on lymph node tissue, taken from a patient treated with IRX-2 immunotherapy. These receptors originate from a human donor with breast cancer.

In DNA, the CDR3 is TGTGCCAGCAGTTACAGGGGGAGCAATCAGCCCCAGCATTTT. Protein: CASSYRGSNQPQHF. The V call is TRBV6-8, the J call TRBJ1-5; D is perhaps TRBD1 (6 bases). The CDR3 is 14 amino acids. V was cut by 2 bases and J by 1 base, with 6 bases left in between. CDR1 and CDR2 (germline): MNHGY, SAAAGT.

This sequence joins TRBV28 and TRBJ2-7; possible D gene TRBD1, 6 bases. CDR1 and CDR2 (germline): MDHEN, SYDVKM. The CDR3 contains 14 residues. V lost 6 bases and J lost 1, with 13 bases in between. DNA of the CDR3: TGTGCCAGCAGCTCCCCGGGACAATCCTACGAGCAGTACTTC. Translation: CASSSPGQSYEQYF.

The chain employs TRBV25-1 and TRBJ2-5; tentatively, D is TRBD1 (5 bases). The germline V gene encodes CDR1 MGHDK and CDR2 SYGVNS. The CDR3 length is 16 residues. Between the trimmed V and J ends, which lost 1 base and 0 bases, there was a span of 12 bases. The CDR3 coding sequence is TGTGCCAGCAGTGAATGGGCAGGGTCGTACCAAGAGACCCAGTACTTC. Translating gives CASSEWAGSYQETQYF.

V and J are TRBV19 and TRBJ2-1; D gene uncertain. From germline, CDR1 is LNHDA and CDR2 SQIVND (reference sequence). V was clipped by 3 bases and J by 9 bases, with 9 bases between them. The CDR3 runs to 12 residues. This CDR3 reads CASSMPPPEQFF. The CDR3 region has the DNA TGTGCCAGTAGTATGCCCCCCCCTGAGCAGTTCTTC.

This clone has just a few counts. The chain couples TRBV11-3 to TRBJ1-2; a possible D gene is TRBD1 (5 bases). Germline CDR1 is SGHNT and CDR2 is YENEEA. The ends were cut back, 6 bases at V and 0 bases at J, with 14 bases in the middle. This CDR3 is built from 15 residues. CDR3 in amino acids: CASSQAGVANYGYTF. As DNA, the CDR3 is TGTGCCAGCAGTCAGGCGGGGGTAGCTAACTATGGCTACACCTTC. The variable domain in full, with the rest retrieved from reference TRBV11-3 and TRBJ1-2, is EAGVVQSPRYKIIEKKQPVAFWCNPISGHNTLYWYLQNLGQGPELLIRYENEEAVDDSQLPKDRFSAERLKGVDSTLKIQPAELGDSAVYLCASSQAGVANYGYTFGSGTRLTVV.

Points on this clone: One end of the junction fails to match germline, which may point to a read error. The gene calls are TRBV29-1 and TRBJ2-3; 8 nucleotides line up with TRBD2. Germline V lookup: CDR1 SQVTM, CDR2 ANQGSEA. CDR3 size: 14 residues. The CDR3 DNA follows: TGCAGCGTGGAAGCGGGGGTCCGCACAGATACGCAGTATTTT. Translation: CSVEAGVRTDTQYF.

The chain carries TRBV28 and TRBJ2-3; TRBD2 matches at 12 bases. With V trimmed by 5 bases and J by 5 bases, 14 bases remained unmatched. This CDR3 has 18 amino acids. Germline V gene sequence: CDR1 MDHEN, CDR2 SYDVKM. Written as DNA, the CDR3 is TGTGCCAGCAGTCCCGTTTCTAGCGGGGGGGGCTCCTTAGATACGCAGTATTTT. Its translation is CASSPVSSGGGSLDTQYF.

The V gene is TRBV4-3, the J gene TRBJ2-1; D is perhaps TRBD1 (5 bases). The germline gives CDR1 LGHNA, CDR2 YSLEER. This CDR3 is built from 13 residues. V dropped 1 base and J dropped 11 bases, with 12 bases sitting between them. The CDR3 here is CASSQVLRVQQFF. The CDR3 nucleotides read TGCGCCAGCAGCCAAGTCCTCAGGGTCCAGCAGTTCTTC.